This TCR beta chain originates from a study of CD8 T cells in Susac syndrome. Notes on the study in general: Repertoires of Susac syndrome CD4+ T cells lacked clonal expansion. The study recognized that its TCR sequencing and HLA analysis covered a relatively small number of individuals.

CDR3 length: 15 residues. The germline V and J ends were trimmed by 9 bases and 2 bases, with 20 bases remaining between them. The V gene's germline CDR1 is MNHEY and CDR2 SMNVEV (reference sequence). Random hexamers were used to reverse transcribe the RNA input (about 0.5 to 1 ug). The amplification used immunoSEQ multiplex PCR on TCR beta CDR3; it spanned 54 Vbeta and 13 Jbeta. In TCRdb, the immunoSEQ multiplex PCR reads were re-called with MiXCR into one record per CDR3 protein. The sample includes tens of thousands of distinct CDR3 sequences, roughly 94% of them seen just once. With respect to this clonotype: What it recognizes is unknown.

Purification of the CD8+ and CD4+ T cells relied on negative isolation, and TEMRA cells underwent FACS enrichment. Sequenced sample: CD4+ T cells from PBMCs. This sequence joins TRBV27 and TRBJ2-7, with D possibly being TRBD1 (6 bases). The clonotype was recovered from a human donor with Susac syndrome. Written as DNA, the CDR3 is TGTGCCAGGACACGGGACAAAGGACTGGCCTACGAGCAGTACTTC. Its translation: CARTRDKGLAYEQYF.